What follows is one T cell receptor (beta chain) and its context. What it binds is unknown. The data are from a study of OX40 agonist ivuxolimab in advanced cancers. Measured with immunoSEQ multiplex PCR; TCRdb has only the in-frame clones, and not every one. The sample lists roughly 20,000 clones, less than 90% occurring once. Points from the study as a whole: Researchers did not establish what antigens the expanded peripheral T cells target. Dosing at 0.1 to 3.0 mg/kg was accompanied by clonal expansion of CD4+ and CD8+ blood T cells by week 6.

This CDR3 region has 14 residues. Trimming removed 1 base from V and 0 bases from J, with 1 base in between. CDR1 and CDR2 from the germline V gene are SNHLY and FYNNEI. The sequencing used CD4+ or CD8+ T cells sorted from blood, collected in a trial of the OX40 agonist ivuxolimab. The rearrangement uses TRBV2 and TRBJ2-6; D ambiguous. The sequence was obtained from an adult with an advanced solid tumor such as melanoma, head and neck, liver or kidney cancer. The CDR3 spells CASSEVSGANVLTF. DNA for the CDR3: TGTGCCAGCAGTGAAGTCTCTGGGGCCAACGTCCTGACTTTC. Full variable domain (remainder filled in from reference TRBV2 and TRBJ2-6): EPEVTQTPSHQVTQMGQEVILRCVPISNHLYFYWYRQILGQKVEFLVSFYNNEISEKSEIFDDQFSVERPDGSNFTLKIRSTKLEDSAMYFCASSEVSGANVLTFGAGSRLTVL.